The 11 T cell receptor beta chains below come from one sample, sequenced in a study of PD-1 blockade in classical Hodgkin lymphoma. TCRdb keeps only in-frame clones here, not all; method: immunoSEQ multiplex PCR. The sample includes about 22,000 clones, roughly three quarters of them seen just once. Relapse after autologous stem cell transplantation occurred in every patient, and brentuximab vedotin exposure varied. The material sequenced was peripheral blood mononuclear cells (PBMCs), taken at baseline. These receptors were obtained from a human donor with classical Hodgkin lymphoma.

A few counts support this clone. The V gene is TRBV5-1, the J gene TRBJ1-2, with 8 bases fitting TRBD1. This CDR3 has 15 amino acids. Germline lookup yields CDR1 SGHRS and CDR2 YFSETQ. V trimming: 4 bases; J trimming: 7 bases; junction bases outside the gene matches: 12. CDR3 DNA sequence: TGCGCCAGCAGCCCACAGACAGGGGCATTTGTTGGCTACACCTTC. Protein: CASSPQTGAFVGYTF.

This rearrangement joins TRBV5-1 to TRBJ2-7; TRBD1 matches at 8 bases. The V segment lost 0 bases and the J segment 0 bases; nucleotides outside the gene matches: 5. The CDR3 totals 16 residues. CDR1 SGHRS and CDR2 YFSETQ come from the germline V gene. The CDR3 DNA reads as TGCGCCAGCAGCTTGGACCCGGACAGGGTCTCCTACGAGCAGTACTTC. Amino acid sequence: CASSLDPDRVSYEQYF.

The rearrangement joins TRBV6-5 to TRBJ1-2; tentatively, D is TRBD1 (5 bases). The CDR3 has 12 residues. V lost 2 bases to trimming and J lost 8 bases, with 9 bases between them. Germline V gene data show CDR1 as MNHEY and CDR2 as SVGAGI. The CDR3 DNA is TGTGCCAGCAGTTACCCCCAGGGAGGCTACACCTTC. Residues: CASSYPQGGYTF.

The chain is built from TRBV9 and TRBJ2-3; 8 bases fit TRBD2. Germline lookup yields CDR1 SGDLS and CDR2 YYNGEE. Germline trimming cut 4 bases from V and 3 bases from J; bases unmatched to any gene: 7. The CDR3 is 15 residues long. CDR3 nucleotide sequence: TGTGCCAGCAGCCTCTTTTCGGGGGGGACAGATACGCAGTATTTT. This gives the protein CASSLFSGGTDTQYF.

The chain joins TRBV19 to TRBJ2-7; no clear D. CDR1 is LNHDA and CDR2 is SQIVND in the germline V gene (reference sequence). Trimming stripped 3 bases from V and 1 base from J, with 7 bases between. The CDR3 covers 13 residues. The DNA of the CDR3 is TGTGCCAGTAGTATGACGGAATCCTACGAGCAGTACTTC. Translation: CASSMTESYEQYF. The whole variable domain, filled in from reference TRBV19 and TRBJ2-7, reads DGGITQSPKYLFRKEGQNVTLSCEQNLNHDAMYWYRQDPGQGLRLIYYSQIVNDFQKGDIAEGYSVSREKKESFPLTVTSAQKNPTAFYLCASSMTESYEQYFGPGTRLTVT.

In this sample, this clone turned up once. The chain combines TRBV7-6 with TRBJ2-7; 9 bases map to TRBD2. V lost 1 base, J lost 3 bases, and 4 bases stayed unmatched. Germline assignment: CDR1 SGHVS and CDR2 FNYEAQ. CDR3 length: 15 amino acids. CDR3 in amino acids: CASSLEAGGHYEQYF. CDR3 nucleotide sequence: TGTGCCAGCAGCTTAGAGGCGGGGGGGCACTACGAGCAGTACTTC.

This clone was counted once. The J gene is TRBJ2-5, the V gene TRBV7-6; D uncertain. Germline V lookup: CDR1 SGHVS, CDR2 FNYEAQ. This CDR3 is built from 15 residues. V was cut by 4 bases and J by 5 bases, with 17 bases left in between. CDR3 region: CASSSGGSERETQYF. CDR3 bases: TGTGCCAGCAGCTCGGGTGGGTCCGAACGCGAGACCCAGTACTTC. The full variable domain, in which reference TRBV7-6 and TRBJ2-5 provide the parts outside the CDR3, is GAGVSQSPRYKVTKRGQDVALRCDPISGHVSLYWYRQALGQGPEFLTYFNYEAQQDKSGLPNDRFSAERPEGSISTLTIQRTEQRDSAMYRCASSSGGSERETQYFGPGTRLLVL.

This sequence joins TRBV27 and TRBJ2-1; 12 bases are a match to TRBD1. The CDR3 loop spans 16 amino acids. CDR1 MNHEY and CDR2 SMNVEV come from the germline V gene (reference sequence). Trimming at V came to 5 bases and at J to 6 bases, leaving 8 bases not matched to a gene. CDR3 nucleotides: TGTGCCAGCAGTCCGTTTCCGGGACAGGGGGCCAATGAGCAGTTCTTC. Amino acids: CASSPFPGQGANEQFF.

The chain couples TRBV6-1 to TRBJ2-7, with D perhaps TRBD1 (6 bases). V was shortened by 0 bases and J by 3 bases, with 9 bases between the two germline ends. The CDR3 length is 14 residues. The germline V gene has CDR1 MNHNS and CDR2 SASEGT. CDR3 sequence reads: CASSEAGRGYEQYF. The DNA for the CDR3 is TGTGCCAGCAGTGAAGCAGGCAGGGGCTACGAGCAGTACTTC.

The chain has TRBV9 and TRBJ2-1; D may be TRBD1 or TRBD2 (6 bases each). Germline V CDR1 and CDR2: SGDLS, YYNGEE. This CDR3 is 14 amino acids long. The V and J ends lost 7 bases and 2 bases respectively, with 13 bases between them. The chain's CDR3 is CASGDGGPYNEQFF. For the CDR3, the DNA is TGTGCCAGCGGTGACGGGGGCCCCTACAATGAGCAGTTCTTC.

The gene calls are TRBV29-1 and TRBJ2-2; no clear D gene. Germline CDR1 SQVTM, CDR2 ANQGSEA. The CDR3 has 12 amino acids. Trimming pared 5 bases from V and 2 bases from J, leaving 6 bases between. DNA for the CDR3: TGCAGCGTTCACGGAAACACCGGGGAGCTGTTTTTT. This sequence encodes CSVHGNTGELFF.